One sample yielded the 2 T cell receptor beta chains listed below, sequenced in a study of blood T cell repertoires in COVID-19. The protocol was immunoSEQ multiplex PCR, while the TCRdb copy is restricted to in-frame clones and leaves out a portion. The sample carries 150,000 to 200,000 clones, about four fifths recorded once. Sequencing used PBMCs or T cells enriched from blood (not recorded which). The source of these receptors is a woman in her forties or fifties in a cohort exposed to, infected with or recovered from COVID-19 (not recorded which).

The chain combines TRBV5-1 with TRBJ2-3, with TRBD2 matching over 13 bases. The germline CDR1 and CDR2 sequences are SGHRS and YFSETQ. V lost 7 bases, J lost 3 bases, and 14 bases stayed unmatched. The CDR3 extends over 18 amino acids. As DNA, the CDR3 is TGCGCCAGCCGAGGACTAGCGGGGGCCCACGTGGATACAGATACGCAGTATTTT. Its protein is CASRGLAGAHVDTDTQYF.

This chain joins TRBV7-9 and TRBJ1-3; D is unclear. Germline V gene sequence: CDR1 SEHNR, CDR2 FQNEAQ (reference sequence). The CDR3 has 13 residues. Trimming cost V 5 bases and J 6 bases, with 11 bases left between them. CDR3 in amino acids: CASSPPVLNTIYF. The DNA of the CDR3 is TGTGCCAGCAGCCCGCCAGTATTAAACACCATATATTTT.